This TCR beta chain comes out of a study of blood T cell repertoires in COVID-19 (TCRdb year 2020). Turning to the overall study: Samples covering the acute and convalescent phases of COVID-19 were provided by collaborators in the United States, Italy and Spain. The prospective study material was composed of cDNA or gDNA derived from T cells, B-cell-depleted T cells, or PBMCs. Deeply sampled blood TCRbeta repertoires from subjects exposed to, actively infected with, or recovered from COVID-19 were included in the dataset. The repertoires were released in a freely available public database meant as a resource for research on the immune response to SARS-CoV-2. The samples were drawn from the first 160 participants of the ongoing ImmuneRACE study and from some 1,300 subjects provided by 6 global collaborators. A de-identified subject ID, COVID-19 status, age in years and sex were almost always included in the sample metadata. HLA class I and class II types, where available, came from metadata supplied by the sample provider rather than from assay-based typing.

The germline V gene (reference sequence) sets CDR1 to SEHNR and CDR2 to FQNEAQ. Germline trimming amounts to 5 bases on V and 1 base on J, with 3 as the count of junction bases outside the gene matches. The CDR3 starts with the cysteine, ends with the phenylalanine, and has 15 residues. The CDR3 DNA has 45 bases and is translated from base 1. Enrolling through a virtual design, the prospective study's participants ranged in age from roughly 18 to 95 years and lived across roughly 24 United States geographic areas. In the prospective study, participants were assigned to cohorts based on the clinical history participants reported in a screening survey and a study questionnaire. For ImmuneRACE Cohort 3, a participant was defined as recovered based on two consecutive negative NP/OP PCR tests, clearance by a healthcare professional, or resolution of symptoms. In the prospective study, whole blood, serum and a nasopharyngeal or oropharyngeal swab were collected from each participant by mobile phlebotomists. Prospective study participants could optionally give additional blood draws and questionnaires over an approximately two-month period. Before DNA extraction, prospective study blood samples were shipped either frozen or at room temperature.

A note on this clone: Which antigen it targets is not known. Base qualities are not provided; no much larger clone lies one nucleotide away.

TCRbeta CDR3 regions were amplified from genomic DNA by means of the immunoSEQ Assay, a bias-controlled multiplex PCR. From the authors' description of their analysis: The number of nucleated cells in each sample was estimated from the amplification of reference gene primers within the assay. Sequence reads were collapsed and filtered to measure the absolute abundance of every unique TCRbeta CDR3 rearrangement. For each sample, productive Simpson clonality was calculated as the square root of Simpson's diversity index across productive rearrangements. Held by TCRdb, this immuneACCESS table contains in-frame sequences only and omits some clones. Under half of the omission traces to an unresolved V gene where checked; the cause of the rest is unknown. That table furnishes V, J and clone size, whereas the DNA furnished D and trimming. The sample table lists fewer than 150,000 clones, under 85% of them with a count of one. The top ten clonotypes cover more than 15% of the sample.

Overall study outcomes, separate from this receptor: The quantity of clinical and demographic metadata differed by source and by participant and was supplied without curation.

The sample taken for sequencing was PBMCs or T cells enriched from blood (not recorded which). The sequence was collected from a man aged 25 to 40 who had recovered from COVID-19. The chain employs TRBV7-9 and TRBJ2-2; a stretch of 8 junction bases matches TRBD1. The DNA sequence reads TGTGCCAGCAGCCTGGGACAGGAGAACACCGGGGAGCTGTTTTTT. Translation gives CASSLGQENTGELFF. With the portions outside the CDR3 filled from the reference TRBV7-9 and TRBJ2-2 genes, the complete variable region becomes DTGVSQNPRHKITKRGQNVTFRCDPISEHNRLYWYRQTLGQGPEFLTYFQNEAQLEKSRLLSDRFSAERPKGSFSTLEIQRTEQGDSAMYLCASSLGQENTGELFFGEGSRLTVL.